Sequencing of this T cell receptor (beta chain) was carried out in a study of PD-L1 blockade in urothelial cancer. Study-level background: Blood was tested 3 weeks (second dose) and 6 weeks into treatment.

The time point denotes: pretreatment peripheral blood. Sequencing used immunoSEQ multiplex PCR; TCRdb keeps in-frame clones, though not all of them. The table lists around 68,000 clones, 80% to 90% of them singletons. This TCR was recovered from a man in his sixties or seventies with urothelial cancer. This sample comprised PBMCs, obtained around atezolizumab (anti-PD-L1) treatment.

CDR3 bases: TGTGCCAGCAGTTTACCGGGGTTAGCCAAAAACATTCAGTACTTC. Translated: CASSLPGLAKNIQYF. The chain uses TRBV28 and TRBJ2-4; a weak D match, TRBD2 (5 bases). The CDR3 has 15 residues. Between the trimmed V and J ends, which lost 2 bases and 0 bases, there was a span of 8 bases. Germline lookup yields CDR1 MDHEN and CDR2 SYDVKM.